The sequence of this T cell receptor (beta chain) was determined in a study of T cells in Graves' hyperthyroidism and ophthalmopathy (dated by TCRdb to the late 2010s). A note on the overall study: A discovery cohort of 95 to 100 patients, about 40 with Graves' ophthalmopathy and 57 with stable Graves' hyperthyroidism, was used to find distinguishing TCR V-J signatures. Once sampling was done, hyperthyroidism patients were given methimazole at a starting dose of 30 mg daily, whereas ophthalmopathy patients were given high-dose intravenous methylprednisolone. The roughly 91 discovery patients were randomly divided into training and test sets at a 7:3 ratio. Thyroid tissue and blood T-cell repertoires from over 5 Graves' hyperthyroidism patients were also compared in the study. Prospective prediction of ophthalmopathy was tested in an independent validation cohort consisting of 18 hyperthyroidism patients and around 16 patients who later progressed to ophthalmopathy. According to the paper, TCR Vbeta CDR3 sequencing was carried out on around 140 peripheral blood samples, which came from fewer than 50 ophthalmopathy, 70 to 80 hyperthyroidism and roughly 17 progressor patients. Overall study outcomes, separate from this receptor: No statistical method was used to set the sample size in advance, and investigators knew the group allocation. During validation, the model predicted progression to ophthalmopathy a median of around six months ahead of onset, with around 71% sensitivity and roughly 75% specificity. Ophthalmopathy was separated from stable hyperthyroidism by a 13 V-J signature model, with roughly 88% sensitivity and roughly 81% specificity obtained in cross-validation and 80%/75% obtained in testing. Most expanded thyroid clonotypes (frequency above 0.001) were also detected in blood, suggesting blood repertoires may reflect thyroid immune responses.

About this clonotype itself: No antigen is known for it. This may arise from a read error, as a much more abundant clone is one base away.

Amplification of TCR beta CDR3 regions was carried out from RNA transcripts. A first-round RT-PCR of the TCR CDR3 used the HTBI primer set with the Qiagen OneStep RT-PCR kit. The libraries were constructed in a second round of multiplex PCR and then size-selected and purified. Paired-end sequencing of the libraries was performed with 100 bp reads on an Illumina HiSeq2000. The original pipeline was this. SOAPnuke was used to process the raw data, with reads discarded if the reads contained adapters or uncalled bases, had a mean Phred below 15, or lacked an exact constant-primer or identifier match. COPE v1.2.5 was used to merge the high-quality paired reads, and each unique nucleotide sequence was defined as a clonotype. MiTCR v1.1 was used to align clonotypes to the IMGT TRBV, TRBD and TRBJ reference segments. The analysis included only V-J combinations with a frequency above 0.0001, which together covered 99.2% of the repertoires. The TCS score was defined as F50 (clonal expansion) divided by E x V (chaos), with BLOSUM62-based TCRdist calculated between CDR3 peptides within each V-J. Welch's t-statistics and random forest reduced roughly 530 V-J features to roughly 13, which were used in a naive Bayes classifier (R e1071). The Morisita-Horn index was used to measure how similar the thyroid and blood repertoires were. TCRdb reprocessing: public reads trimmed at Q25 with fastp, clones called with MiXCR, in-frame beta chains kept. Each CDR3 protein appears once, grouped with its most common genes and DNA. These V and J calls rely on TCRdb rather than the paper's analysis. The sample records 500,000 to 800,000 distinct CDR3 sequences, about 45% of which are singletons. Clones ranked in the top ten supply about 7.7% of the sample.

The study excluded patients with uncontrolled infections, other autoimmune diseases, pregnancy or lactation. Diagnoses were based on clinical symptoms, serum thyroxine and TRAb, thyroid ultrasound and orbital computed tomography. Total RNA was extracted with Trizol reagent, and quality was checked on an Agilent 2100 Bioanalyzer. Measured from the cysteine to the phenylalanine, the CDR3 is 14 residues long. The kept DNA is CDR3 alone, 42 bases in frame from the first base. V and J are trimmed by 3 bases and 4 bases, and the gene matches miss 4 bases of the junction. CDR1 and CDR2 were assigned from the germline V gene as SGHTA and FQGNSA.

The sequenced material came from peripheral blood or thyroid tissue (not recorded which). This chain is built from TRBV7-2 and TRBJ1-1; 8 of the junction bases match TRBD1. This TCR was sampled from an adult man with Graves' disease, either hyperthyroidism or ophthalmopathy (not recorded which). CDR3 protein: CASSFYTGGTEAFF. The nucleotide sequence reads TGTGCCAGCAGCTTCTACACAGGGGGCACTGAAGCTTTCTTT. Reference TRBV7-2 and TRBJ1-1 proteins supply the regions before and after the CDR3; the full variable domain is: GAGVSQSPSNKVTEKGKDVELRCDPISGHTALYWYRQSLGQGLEFLIYFQGNSAPDKSGLPSDRFSAERTGGSVSTLTIQRTQQEDSAVYLCASSFYTGGTEAFFGQGTRLTVV.